What follows are 10 T cell receptor beta chains derived from one specimen sequenced in a study of molecular identifiers for immune sequencing clone quantification. A single record per CDR3 protein comes from TCRdb applying MiXCR to the PCR reads. This table holds fewer than 100,000 distinct CDR3 sequences, roughly a fifth found once. Sequencing was done on a sample of naive CD8+ T cells from blood, with Jurkat cell RNA spiked in. Subset of the sample: FACS-sorted CD8+CD4-CCR7+CD45RA+ naive T cells. Every receptor here comes from a human donor in good health. Some libraries in this study had Jurkat cell RNA spiked in.

This clonotype was recorded at least ten times. The rearrangement links TRBV28 to TRBJ2-7, with a weak D call TRBD1 (6 bases). Trimming removed 6 bases from V and 0 bases from J, with 9 bases in between. CDR3 length: 13 amino acids. CDR1 and CDR2 from the germline V gene are MDHEN and SYDVKM. Written as DNA, the CDR3 is TGTGCCAGCAGCCGGGACAACTCCTACGAGCAGTACTTC. This sequence encodes CASSRDNSYEQYF.

This clonotype was detected a few times. The gene calls are TRBV19 and TRBJ2-1; maybe TRBD2 (5 bases). Trimming took 7 bases from V and 5 from J, leaving 15 bases between them. CDR3 length equals 14 residues. Germline V lookup: CDR1 LNHDA, CDR2 SQIVND (reference sequence). In DNA form, the CDR3 reads TGTGCCAGTATGGGCCTAGCTTTGGACAATGAGCAGTTCTTC. It yields the protein CASMGLALDNEQFF.

This chain connects TRBV6-2 or TRBV6-3 to TRBJ2-7; D not certain. This CDR3 contains 14 residues. CDR1 and CDR2 from the germline V gene are MNHEY and SVGEGT. V lost 6 bases and J 1 base, leaving 13 bases between the germline ends. CDR3 sequence: CASRDPGPSYEQYF. CDR3 bases: TGTGCCAGCAGGGATCCCGGGCCTTCCTACGAGCAGTACTTC.

This clonotype was detected only a few times. This chain uses TRBV6-2 or TRBV6-3 with TRBJ2-1; 7 bases fit TRBD1. The CDR3 has 15 residues. CDR1 MNHEY and CDR2 SVGEGT come from the germline V gene. Trimming took 6 bases from V and 2 from J; bases not matched to a gene: 7. The CDR3 nucleotides are TGTGCCAGCAGACCGACAGGGTTAACCTACAATGAGCAGTTCTTC. Translation: CASRPTGLTYNEQFF.

To note about this clonotype: Just one base apart from a much larger clone, this may be a read error. V gene TRBV9 combines with J gene TRBJ2-4; unclear D gene. Germline V gene data show CDR1 as SGDLS and CDR2 as YYNGEE. The CDR3 has 14 residues. CDR3 residues: CASSVDGSKNTQYF. In DNA form, the CDR3 reads TGTGCCAGCAGCGTAGACGGGTCCAAAAACACTCAGTACTTC.

This clonotype was counted many times. The rearrangement uses TRBV7-6 and TRBJ2-5; perhaps TRBD2 as D (6 bases). This CDR3 region has 14 residues. Between the trimmed V and J ends, which lost 3 bases and 5 bases, there was a span of 13 bases. Per germline, CDR1 SGHVS and CDR2 FNYEAQ. The CDR3 protein is CASSLVRGMETQYF. CDR3 nucleotides: TGTGCCAGCAGCTTGGTTCGGGGGATGGAGACCCAGTACTTC.

There are a few counts of this clonotype. The chain recombines TRBV30 with TRBJ2-7; D possibly corresponds to TRBD2 (5 bases). Germline CDR1 reads GTSNPN; CDR2 reads SVGIG (reference sequence). Trimming left V 3 bases short and J 3 bases short, with 9 bases between. This CDR3 is built from 12 residues. The CDR3 sequence is CAWSARGYEQYF. The CDR3 DNA sequence: TGTGCCTGGAGCGCACGGGGCTACGAGCAGTACTTC.

The table lists this clonotype with a few counts. This rearrangement joins TRBV6-2 or TRBV6-3 to TRBJ1-1; D unclear. CDR3 size: 14 residues. Germline CDR1 and CDR2: MNHEY and SVGEGT. Trimming removed 1 base at V and 1 base at J, with 7 bases between. Written as DNA, the CDR3 is TGTGCCAGCAGTTACTTACGGGCGAACACTGAAGCTTTCTTT. Its translation: CASSYLRANTEAFF.

Of note for this clonotype: This may be a read error, as it is one base from a much larger clone. The chain combines TRBV12-3 or TRBV12-4 with TRBJ1-2, with a tentative D call TRBD1 (5 bases). Trimming shortened V by 8 bases and J by 4 bases, and 23 bases separated the two germline ends. This CDR3 spans 16 amino acids. CDR3 in DNA: TGTGCCAGCGGTCCACCCCCAGGGACGGCGTTCTATGGCTACACCTTC. Residues: CASGPPPGTAFYGYTF.

This clonotype has a count of ten or more. The chain carries TRBV12-3 or TRBV12-4 and TRBJ2-3; no reliable D call. Trimming left V 1 base short and J 2 bases short, with 16 bases between. The CDR3 consists of 17 residues. CDR3 nucleotides: TGTGCCAGCAGTTTAGGAGGTAACGGCGGATCCACAGATACGCAGTATTTT. Encoded protein: CASSLGGNGGSTDTQYF.